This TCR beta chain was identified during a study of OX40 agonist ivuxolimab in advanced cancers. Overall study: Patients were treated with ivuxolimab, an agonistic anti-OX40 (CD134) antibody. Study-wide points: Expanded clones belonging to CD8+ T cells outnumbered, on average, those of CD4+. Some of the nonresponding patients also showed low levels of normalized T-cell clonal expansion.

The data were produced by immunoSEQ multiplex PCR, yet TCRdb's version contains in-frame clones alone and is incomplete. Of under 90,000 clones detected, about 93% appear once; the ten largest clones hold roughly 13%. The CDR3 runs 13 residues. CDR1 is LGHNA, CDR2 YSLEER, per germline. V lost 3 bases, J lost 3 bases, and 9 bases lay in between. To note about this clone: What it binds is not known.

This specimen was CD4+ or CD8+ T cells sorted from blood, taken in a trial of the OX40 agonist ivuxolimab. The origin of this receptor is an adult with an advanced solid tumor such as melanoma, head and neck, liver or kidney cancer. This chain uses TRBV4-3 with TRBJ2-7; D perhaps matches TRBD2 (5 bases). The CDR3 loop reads CASSHARDYEQYF. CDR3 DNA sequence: TGCGCCAGCAGCCACGCCCGGGACTACGAGCAGTACTTC.